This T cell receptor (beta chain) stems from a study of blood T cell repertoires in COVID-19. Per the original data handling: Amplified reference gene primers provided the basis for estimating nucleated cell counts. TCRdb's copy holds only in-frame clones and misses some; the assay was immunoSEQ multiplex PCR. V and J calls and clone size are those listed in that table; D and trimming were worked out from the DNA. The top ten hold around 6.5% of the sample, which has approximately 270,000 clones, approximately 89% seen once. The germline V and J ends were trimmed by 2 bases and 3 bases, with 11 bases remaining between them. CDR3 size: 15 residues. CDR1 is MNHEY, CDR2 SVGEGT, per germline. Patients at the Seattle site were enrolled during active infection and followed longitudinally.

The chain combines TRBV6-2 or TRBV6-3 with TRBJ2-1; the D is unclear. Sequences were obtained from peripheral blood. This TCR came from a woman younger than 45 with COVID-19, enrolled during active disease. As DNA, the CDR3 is TGTGCCAGCAGTTACCGGAGTGGGTACTACAATGAGCAGTTCTTC. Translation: CASSYRSGYYNEQFF.